These 16 T cell receptor beta chains came from one sample sequenced in a study of shared clonotypes between healthy human individuals (TCRdb year 2020). The method was the immunoSEQ multiplex PCR assay. TCRdb retrieved this table from immuneACCESS and kept in-frame rearrangements only. Not all clones are present; in checked studies, unresolved V genes account for under half, and no reason is known for the remainder. This sample holds about 1.5 million clones; around 97% were observed only once. The ten biggest clones cover roughly 1.1% of the sample. Sequencing was done on a sample of naive CD4+ T cells sorted from blood. The cell subset or site label, read with the paper, signifies: CD45RA+ positively selected. These TCRs come from a young man in good health.

This clone has only one observation. The chain is built from TRBV6-1 and TRBJ2-3; the match to TRBD2 covers 12 bases. The CDR3 is 17 residues long. With V trimmed by 0 bases and J by 2 bases, 3 bases remained unmatched. Germline assignment: CDR1 MNHNS and CDR2 SASEGT. The CDR3 is CASSEAASGRATDTQYF. The CDR3 nucleotides read TGTGCCAGCAGTGAAGCGGCTAGCGGGAGGGCCACAGATACGCAGTATTTT.

The CDR3 bases are TGTGCCAGCAGCGAGGGACCTGTGGGACAGTCCTACGAGCAGTACTTC. Translating it yields CASSEGPVGQSYEQYF. The chain links TRBV9 to TRBJ2-7; TRBD1 matches 7 bases. V lost 3 bases to trimming and J lost 1 base; unmatched junction nucleotides: 10. The germline V gene encodes CDR1 SGDLS and CDR2 YYNGEE. The CDR3 sequence is 16 residues long. The entire variable domain, with the rest obtained from reference TRBV9 and TRBJ2-7, is as follows: DSGVTQTPKHLITATGQRVTLRCSPRSGDLSVYWYQQSLDQGLQFLIQYYNGEERAKGNILERFSAQQFPDLHSELNLSSLELGDSALYFCASSEGPVGQSYEQYFGPGTRLTVT.

This clone was detected only once. The genes are TRBV11-2 and TRBJ2-7; D possibly corresponds to TRBD2 (5 bases). The V gene lost 5 bases and the J gene lost 3 bases, with 17 bases spanning the gap. The CDR3 spans 15 residues. Germline CDR1 and CDR2: SGHAT and FQNNGV. The CDR3 protein is CASSLTVGEGYEQYF. The CDR3 DNA reads as TGTGCCAGCAGCCTTACTGTGGGAGAGGGCTACGAGCAGTACTTC. Together with reference TRBV11-2 and TRBJ2-7, the CDR3 gives the full variable domain: EAGVAQSPRYKIIEKRQSVAFWCNPISGHATLYWYQQILGQGPKLLIQFQNNGVVDDSQLPKDRFSAERLKGVDSTLKIQPAKLEDSAVYLCASSLTVGEGYEQYFGPGTRLTVT.

Written as DNA, the CDR3 is TGTGCCAGCAGCTTAGGACTAGCGGCTAGCACAGATACGCAGTATTTT. It specifies CASSLGLAASTDTQYF. V gene TRBV7-6 combines with J gene TRBJ2-3; 9 bases agree with TRBD2. Losses at the gene ends were 1 base for V and 0 bases for J; bases not matched to a gene: 2. Germline loops: CDR1 SGHVS, CDR2 FNYEAQ. The CDR3 has 16 amino acids.

The V call is TRBV27, the J call TRBJ2-2; D possibly matches TRBD1 or TRBD2 (5 bases each). Germline V gene data show CDR1 as MNHEY and CDR2 as SMNVEV (reference sequence). The CDR3 consists of 16 residues. V was trimmed by 6 bases and J by 0 bases, leaving 14 bases between them. The CDR3 loop is CASRKGPITNTGELFF. The CDR3 DNA is TGTGCCAGCAGAAAGGGACCGATAACGAACACCGGGGAGCTGTTTTTT.

V is TRBV6-5 and J is TRBJ2-1; 7 bases match TRBD2. The CDR3 runs to 16 residues. V gave up 2 bases and J gave up 8 bases; unmatched junction bases: 12. CDR1 is MNHEY, CDR2 SVGAGI, per germline. The CDR3 coding sequence is TGTGCCAGCAGTTACCCCGCGGGCGGGAGTAGGTATGAGCAGTTCTTC. Protein sequence: CASSYPAGGSRYEQFF.

The chain recombines TRBV7-6 with TRBJ2-1, with D possibly called TRBD1 or TRBD2 (5 bases each). The germline V gene encodes CDR1 SGHVS and CDR2 FNYEAQ. Trimming cost V 8 bases and J 1 base, with 12 bases left between them. This CDR3 is built from 14 residues. The CDR3 DNA reads TGTGCCAGCGCCGGGGACCCTTCCTACAATGAGCAGTTCTTC. This translates into CASAGDPSYNEQFF.

V and J are TRBV5-5 and TRBJ2-1; 7 bases align to TRBD2. The CDR3 runs 17 residues. V lost 2 bases, J lost 7 bases, and 15 bases stayed unmatched. Germline V gene data show CDR1 as SGHKS and CDR2 as YYEKEE (reference sequence). The CDR3, as DNA: TGTGCCAGCAGCTTCCGGCTAGCGGTCTTAAACTTTAATGAGCAGTTCTTC. Its translation: CASSFRLAVLNFNEQFF.

The chain carries TRBV2 and TRBJ2-7; possibly TRBD1 or TRBD2 for D (5 bases each). The CDR3 is 15 residues long. Germline CDR1 reads SNHLY; CDR2 reads FYNNEI. V was pared by 4 bases and J by 2 bases, with 15 bases between. In DNA form, the CDR3 reads TGTGCCAGCAGTGGGTCGCGTGGGACCCCCTACGAGCAGTACTTC. Its translation: CASSGSRGTPYEQYF.

This rearrangement joins TRBV9 to TRBJ1-3; 7 bases fit TRBD1. In germline, CDR1 is SGDLS, CDR2 YYNGEE. V gave up 3 bases and J gave up 0 bases; unmatched junction bases: 9. This CDR3 spans 17 amino acids. The CDR3 DNA reads as TGTGCCAGCAGCGAGACACGGGACAGTCGCTCTGGAAACACCATATATTTT. Translating gives CASSETRDSRSGNTIYF.

The J gene is TRBJ2-5, the V gene TRBV7-9, with 8 bases aligning to TRBD1. The CDR3 has 16 residues. Trimming removed 1 base from V and 4 bases from J; junction bases left unmatched: 8. The germline V gene encodes CDR1 SEHNR and CDR2 FQNEAQ (reference sequence). The CDR3 region has the DNA TGTGCCAGCAGCTTAGGTGATGTTGGACAGGGAGAGACCCAGTACTTC. Its translation: CASSLGDVGQGETQYF.

The rearrangement links TRBV5-1 to TRBJ2-7; D gene uncertain. Trimming took 0 bases from V and 5 from J, leaving 15 bases between them. The germline gives CDR1 SGHRS, CDR2 YFSETQ. The CDR3 loop spans 15 amino acids. The CDR3 sequence is CASSLGWTASDEQYF. The CDR3 nucleotides are TGCGCCAGCAGCTTGGGTTGGACCGCGAGCGACGAGCAGTACTTC.

This clone came up once. The chain employs TRBV7-9 and TRBJ1-3; D may be TRBD1 (6 bases). Germline V gene data show CDR1 as SEHNR and CDR2 as FQNEAQ (reference sequence). V lost 7 bases, J lost 4 bases, and 17 bases lay in between. The CDR3 length is 15 residues. The CDR3 sequence: CASIRGGAPGNTIYF. CDR3 in DNA: TGTGCCAGCATCAGAGGGGGGGCGCCCGGAAACACCATATATTTT.

This rearrangement joins TRBV7-8 to TRBJ1-2; D perhaps matches TRBD1 (5 bases). The CDR3 extends over 13 amino acids. The V end was cut by 4 bases, the J end by 2 bases, with 8 bases between. Germline lookup yields CDR1 SGHVS and CDR2 FQNEAQ. The CDR3 coding sequence is TGTGCCAGCAGCTCAGGGATCAACTATGGCTACACCTTC. Translation gives CASSSGINYGYTF.

The CDR3 DNA follows: TGCGCCAGCAGTGAGTCTGGAGGGTTTGGCTACACCTTC. Protein product: CASSESGGFGYTF. The V and J genes are TRBV10-2 and TRBJ1-2; D gene unclear. The germline gives CDR1 WSHSY, CDR2 SAAADI. Trimming left V 0 bases short and J 7 bases short, with 9 bases between. CDR3 length: 13 amino acids.

This chain uses TRBV9 with TRBJ1-1; 8 bases align to TRBD1. This CDR3 is 14 amino acids long. Germline V lookup: CDR1 SGDLS, CDR2 YYNGEE. Trimming removed 4 bases from V and 2 bases from J; junction bases left unmatched: 4. The CDR3 nucleotides are TGTGCCAGCAGCTTCACAGGGGGAAACACTGAAGCTTTCTTT. The encoded protein is CASSFTGGNTEAFF.